The 28 T cell receptor gamma chains in this list originate from one sample, sequenced in a study of Vδ1+ human thymocytes. Whole-study results and caveats: Thymic TRG and TRD repertoires appeared highly polyclonal, with Gaussian CDR3 length distributions.

Their specific antigens are unknown. RNA was extracted from the cells and then reverse transcribed. The CDR3 regions were amplified by multiplex PCR from V-gene primers to a constant-region primer. TCRdb processed the multiplex PCR reads again with the CATT caller. The sample includes 25,000 to 35,000 gamma-chain clones, over 15% of them seen just once. The specimen was Vdelta1+ gamma-delta thymocytes from the thymus. Subset reported: FACS-sorted CD3+ TCRalphabeta- TCRVdelta1+ TCRVdelta2- thymocytes. These receptors originate from a boy less than two years old who had congenital heart surgery.

The chain carries TRGV5 and TRGJ1 or TRGJ2. V was pared by 3 bases and J by 7 bases, with 15 bases of the junction left unmatched. Germline V gene lookup returns CDR1 VINAFY and CDR2 YDVSNSKD. This CDR3 region has 15 residues. DNA of the CDR3: TGTGCCACCTGGGACCCGGTTTTTAGGGGGTATAAGAAACTCTTT. Protein product: CATWDPVFRGYKKLF.

This clone was observed a few times. Germline is not matched at one junction end, which may reflect a read error. The V call is TRGV2, the J call TRGJP2. This CDR3 is 19 amino acids long. The V gene's germline CDR1 is EGSNGY and CDR2 YDSYNSKV. The CDR3 protein is CATWDGPRWGDSSDWIKTF. CDR3 sequence (DNA): TGTGCCACTTGGGACGGGCCGCGATGGGGGGATAGTAGTGATTGGATCAAGACGTTT.

In this sample, this clone turned up a few times. V usage is TRGV3 and J usage is TRGJ1 or TRGJ2. CDR1 and CDR2 (germline): VTNTFY, YDVSTARD (reference sequence). CDR3 length: 12 amino acids. With V trimmed by 3 bases and J by 11 bases, 10 bases remained unmatched. CDR3 loop: CATWDGPGEKLF. In DNA form, the CDR3 reads TGTGCCACCTGGGACGGGCCAGGCGAGAAACTCTTT.

This clone was counted a few times. V usage is TRGV4 and J usage is TRGJ1 or TRGJ2. Germline assignment: CDR1 EGSTGY and CDR2 YDSYTSSV. The trim removed 1 base at V and 0 bases at J, leaving 6 bases unmatched. This CDR3 contains 15 residues. CDR3 nucleotide sequence: TGTGCCACCTGGGATGGATCTGCGAATTATTATAAGAAACTCTTT. This gives the protein CATWDGSANYYKKLF.

This clone was seen a few times. This sequence is one base from a far larger clone and is likely a read error. Other DNA sequences within the sample encode an identical CDR3. The J gene is TRGJ1 or TRGJ2, the V gene TRGV9. CDR3 size: 12 residues. V gave up 2 bases and J gave up 5 bases; unmatched junction bases: 3. The V gene's germline CDR1 is GITISATS and CDR2 ISYDGTV (reference sequence). CDR3 amino acids: CALWEDDYKKLF. Here the CDR3 DNA reads TGTGCCTTGTGGGAGGATGATTATAAGAAACTCTTT.

By sample fraction, this clone is large. The sample carries other DNA sequences with the same CDR3. The genes are TRGV5 and TRGJ1 or TRGJ2. This CDR3 spans 13 amino acids. V gave up 0 bases and J gave up 1 base; unmatched junction bases: 0. CDR1 VINAFY and CDR2 YDVSNSKD come from the germline V gene. The CDR3 region has the DNA TGTGCCACCTGGGACAGGAATTATTATAAGAAACTCTTT. The encoded protein is CATWDRNYYKKLF.

The rearrangement uses TRGV4 and TRGJ1 or TRGJ2. Looked up from germline, CDR1 is EGSTGY and CDR2 is YDSYTSSV. Trimming took 0 bases from V and 2 from J; bases not matched to a gene: 7. The CDR3 is made up of 15 amino acids. As DNA, the CDR3 is TGTGCCACCTGGGATGGGTGCCCGGATTATTATAAGAAACTCTTT. Its translation: CATWDGCPDYYKKLF.

The rearrangement uses TRGV8 and TRGJP1. Germline V lookup: CDR1 VENAVY, CDR2 YDSYNSRV. The CDR3 contains 18 residues. Trimming removed 1 base from V and 1 base from J; junction bases left unmatched: 12. CDR3 sequence (DNA): TGTGCCACCTGGGATAGAAATGATGATACTACCACTGGTTGGTTCAAGATATTT. Encoded protein: CATWDRNDDTTTGWFKIF.

The rearrangement links TRGV4 to TRGJ1 or TRGJ2. CDR1 is EGSTGY and CDR2 is YDSYTSSV in the germline V gene. V was clipped by 0 bases and J by 13 bases; unmatched bases: 24. This CDR3 comprises 17 residues. The DNA for the CDR3 is TGTGCCACCTGGGATGGGCTGGGCACTCAACGAAGAACCTGTAAACTCTTT. Its protein is CATWDGLGTQRRTCKLF.

This clone was seen more than once but under ten times. The chain is built from TRGV3 and TRGJ1 or TRGJ2. This CDR3 is built from 14 residues. Losses at the gene ends were 6 bases for V and 0 bases for J; bases not matched to a gene: 8. The germline CDR1 and CDR2 sequences are VTNTFY and YDVSTARD (reference sequence). CDR3: CATWQLPNYYKKLF. The CDR3 DNA reads as TGTGCCACCTGGCAACTACCGAATTATTATAAGAAACTCTTT.

On this clone: With a much larger clone just one base away, this may be a read error. Distinct nucleotide sequences in the sample also encode this CDR3. V is TRGV2 and J is TRGJP2. V trimming: 2 bases; J trimming: 4 bases; junction bases outside the gene matches: 1. This CDR3 spans 13 amino acids. The V gene's germline CDR1 is EGSNGY and CDR2 YDSYNSKV. In DNA, the CDR3 is TGTGCCACCTGGGACGTTAGTGATTGGATCAAGACGTTT. Residues: CATWDVSDWIKTF.

The chain carries TRGV9 and TRGJ1 or TRGJ2. Germline values: CDR1 GITISATS, CDR2 ISYDGTV (reference sequence). The J segment lost 8 bases and the V segment lost 0 bases, leaving 4 bases of the junction unmatched. This CDR3 has 12 residues. CDR3 DNA sequence: TGTGCCTTGTGGGAGGTGATTGATAAGAAACTCTTT. Translating gives CALWEVIDKKLF.

This clone appeared a few times. J is TRGJ1 or TRGJ2 and V is TRGV3. The CDR3 contains 13 residues. Germline lookup yields CDR1 VTNTFY and CDR2 YDVSTARD (reference sequence). Germline trimming cut 0 bases from V and 5 bases from J; bases unmatched to any gene: 4. In nucleotides, the CDR3 is TGTGCCACCTGGGACAGGGAAAATTATAAGAAACTCTTT. Encoded protein: CATWDRENYKKLF.

The genes are TRGV5 and TRGJ1 or TRGJ2. The germline V gene has CDR1 VINAFY and CDR2 YDVSNSKD. This CDR3 is built from 12 residues. Losses at the gene ends were 2 bases for V and 6 bases for J; bases not matched to a gene: 4. DNA of the CDR3: TGTGCCACCTGGGACATTGGTTATAAGAAACTCTTT. Amino acid sequence: CATWDIGYKKLF.

A word on this clone: This specimen includes other DNA sequences encoding the same CDR3. This chain links TRGV3 with TRGJ1 or TRGJ2. Germline V CDR1 and CDR2: VTNTFY, YDVSTARD (reference sequence). Trimming at V came to 0 bases and at J to 3 bases, leaving 5 bases not matched to a gene. This CDR3 is 14 amino acids long. CDR3 bases: TGTGCCACCTGGGACAGGCTGCCTTATTATAAGAAACTCTTT. The encoded protein is CATWDRLPYYKKLF.

This clone has a handful of counts. This clone may be a read error of a much larger clone one base away. The V gene is TRGV3, the J gene TRGJ1 or TRGJ2. This CDR3 region has 10 residues. CDR1 VTNTFY and CDR2 YDVSTARD come from the germline V gene (reference sequence). The V gene end was trimmed by 2 bases and the J gene end by 10 bases; junction bases not matched to a gene: 2. CDR3 nucleotides: TGTGCCACCTGGGACACGAAGAAACTCTTT. Protein product: CATWDTKKLF.

The chain is built from TRGV3 and TRGJ1 or TRGJ2. J was trimmed by 8 bases and V by 0 bases; bases with no gene match: 13. CDR1 VTNTFY and CDR2 YDVSTARD come from the germline V gene (reference sequence). The CDR3 consists of 15 residues. The CDR3 protein is CATWDRRPGGDKKLF. CDR3 DNA sequence: TGTGCCACCTGGGACAGGCGGCCGGGGGGGGATAAGAAACTCTTT.

This clone has only a few counts. The V and J genes are TRGV3 and TRGJ1 or TRGJ2. Germline V gene data show CDR1 as VTNTFY and CDR2 as YDVSTARD (reference sequence). Trimming at V came to 0 bases and at J to 8 bases, leaving 7 bases not matched to a gene. This CDR3 region has 13 residues. CDR3 DNA sequence: TGTGCCACCTGGGACAGGCTAATGCATAAGAAACTCTTT. Translated: CATWDRLMHKKLF.

The V gene is TRGV5, the J gene TRGJ1 or TRGJ2. Germline V gene lookup returns CDR1 VINAFY and CDR2 YDVSNSKD. The V gene end was trimmed by 0 bases and the J gene end by 0 bases; junction bases not matched to a gene: 5. CDR3 length: 15 residues. The CDR3 reads CATWDRGLNYYKKLF. CDR3 DNA: TGTGCCACCTGGGACAGGGGGTTGAATTATTATAAGAAACTCTTT.

This clone has a handful of counts. The J gene is TRGJP1, the V gene TRGV5. This CDR3 has 13 residues. The germline V gene has CDR1 VINAFY and CDR2 YDVSNSKD. With V trimmed by 3 bases and J by 8 bases, 6 bases remained unmatched. The CDR3 coding sequence is TGTGCCACCTGGGACGTGAGGGGTTGGTTCAAGATATTT. It encodes CATWDVRGWFKIF.

As for this clone: This may come from a read error, since a much larger clone is one base off. This sample includes further DNA sequences coding for the same CDR3. The chain joins TRGV2 to TRGJ1 or TRGJ2. This CDR3 has 14 residues. CDR1 and CDR2 from the germline V gene are EGSNGY and YDSYNSKV. J was trimmed by 2 bases and V by 0 bases; bases with no gene match: 4. This chain's CDR3 is CATWDGRYYYKKLF. DNA of the CDR3: TGTGCCACCTGGGACGGGCGGTATTATTATAAGAAACTCTTT.

This clone is categorized as medium-sized. The J gene is TRGJ1 or TRGJ2, the V gene TRGV2. The CDR3 spans 12 residues. Germline CDR1 is EGSNGY and CDR2 is YDSYNSKV. V shed 1 base, J shed 7 bases, and the junction held 4 bases outside the gene matches. CDR3 coding DNA: TGTGCCACCTGGGACGGAGGGTATAAGAAACTCTTT. Protein: CATWDGGYKKLF.

This clone was counted only a few times. V gene TRGV5 combines with J gene TRGJ1 or TRGJ2. V lost 0 bases to trimming and J lost 7 bases; unmatched junction nucleotides: 9. The CDR3 covers 14 residues. From germline, CDR1 is VINAFY and CDR2 YDVSNSKD. This CDR3 is CATWDRPKGYKKLF. The CDR3 bases are TGTGCCACCTGGGACAGGCCAAAGGGCTATAAGAAACTCTTT.

Of note for this clone: The same CDR3 arises from other DNA sequences in this sample as well. V is TRGV4 and J is TRGJ1 or TRGJ2. The ends lost 0 bases at V and 3 bases at J; junction bases unmatched: 5. Germline V lookup: CDR1 EGSTGY, CDR2 YDSYTSSV. This CDR3 is built from 14 residues. CDR3 nucleotide sequence: TGTGCCACCTGGGATGGGCCTTCTTATTATAAGAAACTCTTT. Translating gives CATWDGPSYYKKLF.

Concerning this clone: The sample holds other DNA sequences that translate to the same CDR3. The gene calls are TRGV4 and TRGJ1 or TRGJ2. CDR3 length equals 13 residues. CDR1 is EGSTGY and CDR2 is YDSYTSSV in the germline V gene. Germline trimming cut 0 bases from V and 6 bases from J; bases unmatched to any gene: 5. The chain's CDR3 is CATWDGPRYKKLF. DNA for the CDR3: TGTGCCACCTGGGATGGGCCGCGTTATAAGAAACTCTTT.

The chain employs TRGV3 and TRGJ1 or TRGJ2. The CDR3 runs 15 residues. CDR1 is VTNTFY and CDR2 is YDVSTARD in the germline V gene (reference sequence). Trimming cost V 1 base and J 3 bases; bases outside gene matches: 9. The CDR3 loop reads CATWDRPTSYYKKLF. In DNA, the CDR3 is TGTGCCACCTGGGACAGACCCACTTCTTATTATAAGAAACTCTTT.

This clone was seen more than once but under ten times. The chain uses TRGV5 and TRGJ1 or TRGJ2. This CDR3 is 11 amino acids long. Germline V CDR1 and CDR2: VINAFY, YDVSNSKD. The junction had 10 bases not matched to a gene; V was cut back by 5 bases and J by 12 bases. CDR3 sequence (DNA): TGTGCCACCTGGGCGAAAAGGCGGAAACTCTTT. As protein: CATWAKRRKLF.

The chain has TRGV5 and TRGJ1 or TRGJ2. The germline V gene encodes CDR1 VINAFY and CDR2 YDVSNSKD. V dropped 1 base and J dropped 1; count of bases not matched to a gene: 13. The CDR3 has 17 amino acids. For the CDR3, the DNA is TGTGCCACCTGGGACAGACCGACCCACCCCAATTATTATAAGAAACTCTTT. Amino acid sequence: CATWDRPTHPNYYKKLF.